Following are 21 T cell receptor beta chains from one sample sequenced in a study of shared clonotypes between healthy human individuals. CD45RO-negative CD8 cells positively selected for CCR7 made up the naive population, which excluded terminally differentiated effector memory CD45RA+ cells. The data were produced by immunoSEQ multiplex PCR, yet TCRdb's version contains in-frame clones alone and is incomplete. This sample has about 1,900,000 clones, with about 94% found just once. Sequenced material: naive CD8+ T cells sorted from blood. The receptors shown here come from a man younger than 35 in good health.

The DNA for the CDR3 is TGTGCCAGCAGTTTAAGTCCGGTCACCTACGAGCAGTACTTC. Its translation is CASSLSPVTYEQYF. The V gene is TRBV27, the J gene TRBJ2-7; no definite D call. Germline V gene sequence: CDR1 MNHEY, CDR2 SMNVEV (reference sequence). This CDR3 region has 14 residues. V was clipped by 2 bases and J by 2 bases, with 10 bases between them.

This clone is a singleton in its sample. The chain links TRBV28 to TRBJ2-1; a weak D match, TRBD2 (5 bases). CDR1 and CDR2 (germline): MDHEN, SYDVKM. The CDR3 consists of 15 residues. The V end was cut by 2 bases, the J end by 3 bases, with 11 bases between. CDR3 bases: TGTGCCAGCAGTTTAGAGGGTCTGGGCTACAATGAGCAGTTCTTC. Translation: CASSLEGLGYNEQFF.

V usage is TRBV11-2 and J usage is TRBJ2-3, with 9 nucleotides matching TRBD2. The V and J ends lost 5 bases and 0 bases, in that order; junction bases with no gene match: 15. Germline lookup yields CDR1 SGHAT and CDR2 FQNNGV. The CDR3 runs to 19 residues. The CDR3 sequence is CASSQGGLAVMASTDTQYF. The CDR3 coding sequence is TGTGCCAGCAGCCAGGGGGGACTAGCTGTAATGGCTAGCACAGATACGCAGTATTTT.

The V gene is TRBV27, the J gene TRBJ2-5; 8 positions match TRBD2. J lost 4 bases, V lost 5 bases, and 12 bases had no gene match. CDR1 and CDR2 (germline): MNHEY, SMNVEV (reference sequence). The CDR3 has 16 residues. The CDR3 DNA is TGTGCCAGCAGTGACAACCCGGGACTAGAGGGAGAGACCCAGTACTTC. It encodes CASSDNPGLEGETQYF.

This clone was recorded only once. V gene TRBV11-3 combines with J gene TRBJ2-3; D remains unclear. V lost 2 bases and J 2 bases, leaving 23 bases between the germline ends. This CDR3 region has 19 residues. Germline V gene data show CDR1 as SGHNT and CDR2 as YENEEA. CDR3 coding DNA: TGTGCCAGCAGCTTACTAGTAAAGCTCCCAAACCAATACACAGATACGCAGTATTTT. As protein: CASSLLVKLPNQYTDTQYF.

For the CDR3, the DNA is TGCGCCAGCAGCTCCTCGGGAGGGGTGGCCTACGAGCAGTACTTC. It encodes CASSSSGGVAYEQYF. V is TRBV5-1 and J is TRBJ2-7, with 8 bases identical to TRBD2. The CDR3 is 15 residues long. CDR1 SGHRS and CDR2 YFSETQ come from the germline V gene. V was pared by 3 bases and J by 2 bases, with 7 bases of the junction left unmatched.

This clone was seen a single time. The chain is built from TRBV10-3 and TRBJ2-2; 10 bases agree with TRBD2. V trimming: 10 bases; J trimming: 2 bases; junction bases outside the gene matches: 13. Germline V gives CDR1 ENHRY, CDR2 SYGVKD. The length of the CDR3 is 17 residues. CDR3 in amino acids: CATHRTSGGGNTGELFF. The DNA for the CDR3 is TGTGCCACCCACAGGACTAGCGGAGGCGGAAACACCGGGGAGCTGTTTTTT.

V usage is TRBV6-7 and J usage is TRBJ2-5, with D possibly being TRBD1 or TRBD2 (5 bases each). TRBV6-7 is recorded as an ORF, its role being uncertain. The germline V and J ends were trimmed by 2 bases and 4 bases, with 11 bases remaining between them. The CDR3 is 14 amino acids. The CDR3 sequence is CASSYEGSGETQYF. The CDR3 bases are TGTGCCAGCAGTTACGAGGGGTCAGGAGAGACCCAGTACTTC.

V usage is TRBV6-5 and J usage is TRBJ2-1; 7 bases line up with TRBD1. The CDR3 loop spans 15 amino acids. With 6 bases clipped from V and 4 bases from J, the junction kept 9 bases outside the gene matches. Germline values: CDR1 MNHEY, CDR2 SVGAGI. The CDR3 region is CASSLGTASYNEQFF. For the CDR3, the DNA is TGTGCCAGCAGCTTAGGGACAGCTTCATACAATGAGCAGTTCTTC.

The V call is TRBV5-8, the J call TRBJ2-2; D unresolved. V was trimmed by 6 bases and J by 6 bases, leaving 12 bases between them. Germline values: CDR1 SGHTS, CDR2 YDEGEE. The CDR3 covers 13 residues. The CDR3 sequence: CASTLLGPGELFF. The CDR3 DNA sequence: TGTGCCAGCACTCTCTTGGGTCCCGGGGAGCTGTTTTTT.

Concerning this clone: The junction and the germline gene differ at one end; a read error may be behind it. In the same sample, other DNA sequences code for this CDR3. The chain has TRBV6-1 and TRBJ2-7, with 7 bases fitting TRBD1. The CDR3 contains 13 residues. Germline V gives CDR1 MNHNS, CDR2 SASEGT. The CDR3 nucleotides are TGTGCCAGCAGCGAAGACAGGGCCTACGAGCAGTACTTC. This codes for CASSEDRAYEQYF.

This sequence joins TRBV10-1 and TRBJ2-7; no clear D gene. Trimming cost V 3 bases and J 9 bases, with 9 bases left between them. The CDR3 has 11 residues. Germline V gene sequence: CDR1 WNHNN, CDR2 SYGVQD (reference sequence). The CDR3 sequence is CASSDGVVQYF. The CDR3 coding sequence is TGCGCCAGCAGTGATGGAGTGGTGCAGTACTTC.

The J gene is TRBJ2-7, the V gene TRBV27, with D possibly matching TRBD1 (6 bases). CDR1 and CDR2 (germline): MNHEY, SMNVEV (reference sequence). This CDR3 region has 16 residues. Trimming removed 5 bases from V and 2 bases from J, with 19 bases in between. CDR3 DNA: TGTGCCAGCAGTCCCTCCCAGGGGCCCTACACCTACGAGCAGTACTTC. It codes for CASSPSQGPYTYEQYF.

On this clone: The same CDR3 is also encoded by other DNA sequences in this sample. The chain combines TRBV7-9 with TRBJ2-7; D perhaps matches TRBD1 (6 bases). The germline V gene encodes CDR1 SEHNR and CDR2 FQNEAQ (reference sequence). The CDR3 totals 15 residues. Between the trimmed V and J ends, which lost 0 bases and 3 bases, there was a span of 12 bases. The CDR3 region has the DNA TGTGCCAGCAGCTTAGCGCAGGGGACCTTCTACGAGCAGTACTTC. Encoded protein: CASSLAQGTFYEQYF.

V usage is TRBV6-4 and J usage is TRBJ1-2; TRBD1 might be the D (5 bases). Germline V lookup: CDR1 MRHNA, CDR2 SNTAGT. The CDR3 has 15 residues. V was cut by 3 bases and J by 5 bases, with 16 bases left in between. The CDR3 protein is CASSEGIGAGYGYTF. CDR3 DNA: TGTGCCAGCAGTGAGGGAATTGGGGCTGGATATGGCTACACCTTC.

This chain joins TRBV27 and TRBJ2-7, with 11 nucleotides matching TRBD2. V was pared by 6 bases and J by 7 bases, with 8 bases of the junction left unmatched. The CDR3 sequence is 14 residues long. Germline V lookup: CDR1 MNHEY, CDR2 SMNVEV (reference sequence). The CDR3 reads CASRLAGGSEEQYF. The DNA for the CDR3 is TGTGCCAGCAGGCTAGCGGGGGGTTCTGAGGAGCAGTACTTC.

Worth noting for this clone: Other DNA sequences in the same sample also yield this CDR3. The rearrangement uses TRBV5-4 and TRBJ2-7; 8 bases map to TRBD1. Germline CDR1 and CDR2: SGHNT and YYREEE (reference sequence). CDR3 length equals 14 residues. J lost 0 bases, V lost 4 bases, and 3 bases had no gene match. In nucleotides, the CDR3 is TGTGCCAGCAGCACTGACAGGGGCTCCTACGAGCAGTACTTC. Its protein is CASSTDRGSYEQYF.

In DNA, the CDR3 is TGCGCCAGGACTAGCGGGAGGGACAATGAGCAGTTCTTC. It codes for CARTSGRDNEQFF. The chain is built from TRBV10-1 and TRBJ2-1, with TRBD2 matching 14 bases. The CDR3 loop spans 13 amino acids. CDR1 WNHNN and CDR2 SYGVQD come from the germline V gene (reference sequence). Trimming took 9 bases from V and 5 from J; bases not matched to a gene: 0.

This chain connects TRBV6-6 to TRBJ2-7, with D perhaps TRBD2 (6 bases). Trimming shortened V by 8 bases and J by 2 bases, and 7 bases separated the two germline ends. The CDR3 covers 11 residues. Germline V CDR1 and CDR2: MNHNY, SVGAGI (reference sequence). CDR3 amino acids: CASRGTYEQYF. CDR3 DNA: TGTGCCAGCCGGGGGACCTACGAGCAGTACTTC.

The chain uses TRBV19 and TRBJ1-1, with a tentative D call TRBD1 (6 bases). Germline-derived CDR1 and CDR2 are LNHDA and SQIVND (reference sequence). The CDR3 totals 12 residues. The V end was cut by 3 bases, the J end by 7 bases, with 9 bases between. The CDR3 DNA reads TGTGCCAGTAGTATGGGACACGTTGAAGCTTTCTTT. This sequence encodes CASSMGHVEAFF. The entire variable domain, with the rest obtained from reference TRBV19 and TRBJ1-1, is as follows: DGGITQSPKYLFRKEGQNVTLSCEQNLNHDAMYWYRQDPGQGLRLIYYSQIVNDFQKGDIAEGYSVSREKKESFPLTVTSAQKNPTAFYLCASSMGHVEAFFGQGTRLTVV.

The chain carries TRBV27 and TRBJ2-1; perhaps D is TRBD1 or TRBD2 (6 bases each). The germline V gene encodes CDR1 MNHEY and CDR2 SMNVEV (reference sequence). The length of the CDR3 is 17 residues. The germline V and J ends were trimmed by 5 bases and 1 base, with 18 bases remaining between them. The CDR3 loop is CASSPLITGASYNEQFF. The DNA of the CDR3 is TGTGCCAGCAGTCCCCTTATCACGGGGGCTTCCTACAATGAGCAGTTCTTC.